A selection of T cell receptor beta chains follows, all from one sample in a study of blood T cell repertoires in COVID-19. Libraries were prepared by immunoSEQ multiplex PCR; TCRdb keeps only in-frame clonotypes and omits some of them. The sample holds 160,000 or so clones, more than 85% seen once. The source material was peripheral blood. All receptors come from a woman aged 70-85 years with acute or convalescent COVID-19. The CDR3 runs from the conserved cysteine through the conserved F or W. A D gene is named only where the DNA matches it firmly. Size is stated for part of the rows, as once, few or many counts, or as a class when the clone is expanded.

cdr3_nt	cdr3_aa	j_call	v_call	d_call	clone_size
TGTGCCAGCAGCCAGCCAGGAGGCGGCTACACCTTC	CASSQPGGGYTF	TRBJ1-2	TRBV6-2/TRBV6-3	NA	NA
TGTGCCAGCTCATACCCCCTAAGGACAGGGGACACTGAAGCTTTCTTT	CASSYPLRTGDTEAFF	TRBJ1-1	TRBV18	TRBD1	NA
TGTGCCAGCAGCTTTGAGGGGGCGAGGCTCTATGGCTACACCTTC	CASSFEGARLYGYTF	TRBJ1-2	TRBV7-9	TRBD1	NA
TGCAGTGCTAGTGGACAGATAGATACGCAGTATTTT	CSASGQIDTQYF	TRBJ2-3	TRBV20-1	NA	NA
TGTGCCAGCAGCCAGACAAGACCAGGGGGCTCCTATAATTCACCCCTCCACTTT	CASSQTRPGGSYNSPLHF	TRBJ1-6	TRBV4-2	TRBD1	NA
TGTGCCAGTAGTATGTGGGGACAGGGCAATCAGCCCCAGCATTTT	CASSMWGQGNQPQHF	TRBJ1-5	TRBV19	TRBD1	NA
TGTGCCAGCAGCATACAGGTTAACAATGAGCAGTTCTTC	CASSIQVNNEQFF	TRBJ2-1	TRBV11-2	NA	NA
TGTGCCAGTAATTTTAGCCCGAACACTGAAGCTTTCTTT	CASNFSPNTEAFF	TRBJ1-1	TRBV19	NA	once
TGTGCCAGCAGCTTTTTCCCCGGGACAGCTAACTATGGCTACACCTTC	CASSFFPGTANYGYTF	TRBJ1-2	TRBV7-8	TRBD1	NA
TGTGCCTGGAGTGTATCGGACAGGGGATGGAAAAACACTGAAGCTTTCTTT	CAWSVSDRGWKNTEAFF	TRBJ1-1	TRBV30	TRBD1	NA
TGTGCCAGCACCATCCGGACAGTAGGAAACACCATATATTTT	CASTIRTVGNTIYF	TRBJ1-3	TRBV5-6	NA	NA
TGCGCCAGCAGCTCGGGACAGGCCAGCTACACCTTC	CASSSGQASYTF	TRBJ1-2	TRBV5-1	TRBD1	NA
TGTGCCAGCAGCGGCGGGGTAGTTGGGGCCAACGTCCTGACTTTC	CASSGGVVGANVLTF	TRBJ2-6	TRBV9	NA	NA
TGTGCCAGTGGGAGGTCGGGTAATCAGCCCCAGCATTTT	CASGRSGNQPQHF	TRBJ1-5	TRBV28	NA	once
TGTGCCAGCAGTTACTCTTCCGACAGGCCCTATGGCTACACCTTC	CASSYSSDRPYGYTF	TRBJ1-2	TRBV6-5	NA	NA